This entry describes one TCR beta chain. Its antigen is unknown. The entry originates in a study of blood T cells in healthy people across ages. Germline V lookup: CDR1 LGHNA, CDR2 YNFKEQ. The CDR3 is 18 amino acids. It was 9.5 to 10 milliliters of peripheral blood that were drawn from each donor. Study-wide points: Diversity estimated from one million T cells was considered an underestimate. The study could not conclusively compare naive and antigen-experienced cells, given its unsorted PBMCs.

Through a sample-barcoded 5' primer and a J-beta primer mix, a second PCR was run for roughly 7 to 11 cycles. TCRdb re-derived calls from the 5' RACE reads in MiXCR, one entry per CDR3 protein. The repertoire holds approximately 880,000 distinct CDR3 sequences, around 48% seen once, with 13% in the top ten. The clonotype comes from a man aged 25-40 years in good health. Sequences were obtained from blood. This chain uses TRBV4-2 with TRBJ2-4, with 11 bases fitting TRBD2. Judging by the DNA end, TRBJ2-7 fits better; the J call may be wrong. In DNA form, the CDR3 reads TGTGCCAGCAGCCAGGATAGCGGGGGGGCCGATGGAGTCCACGAGCAGTACTTC. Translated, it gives CASSQDSGGADGVHEQYF.